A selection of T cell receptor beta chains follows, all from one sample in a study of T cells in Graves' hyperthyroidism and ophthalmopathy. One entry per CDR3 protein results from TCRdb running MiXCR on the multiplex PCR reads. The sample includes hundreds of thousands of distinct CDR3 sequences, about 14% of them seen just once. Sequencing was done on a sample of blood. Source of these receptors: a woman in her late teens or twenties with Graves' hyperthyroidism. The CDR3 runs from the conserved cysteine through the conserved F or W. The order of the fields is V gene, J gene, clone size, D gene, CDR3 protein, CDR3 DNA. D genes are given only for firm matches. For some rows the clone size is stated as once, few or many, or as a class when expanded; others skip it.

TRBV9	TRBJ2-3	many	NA	CASSVWGDTQYF	TGTGCCAGCAGCGTATGGGGAGATACGCAGTATTTT
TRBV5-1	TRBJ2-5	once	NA	CASSPSAQETQYF	TGCGCCAGCAGCCCGTCTGCTCAGGAGACCCAGTACTTC
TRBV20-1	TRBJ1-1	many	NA	CSARRFAGEAFF	TGCAGTGCTAGAAGGTTTGCGGGGGAAGCTTTCTTT
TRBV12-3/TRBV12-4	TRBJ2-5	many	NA	CASSPVAGEETQYF	TGTGCCAGCAGTCCCGTGGCCGGGGAAGAGACCCAGTACTTC
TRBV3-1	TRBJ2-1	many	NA	CASSLLLLGEQFF	TGTGCCAGCAGCCTTTTATTGCTCGGTGAGCAGTTCTTC
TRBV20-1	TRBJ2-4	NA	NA	CSATTGRAKNIQYF	TGCAGTGCTACGACAGGGAGGGCGAAAAACATTCAGTACTTC
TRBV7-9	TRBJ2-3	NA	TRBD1	CASSLGDRSTQYF	TGTGCCAGCAGCTTAGGGGACAGGAGTACGCAGTATTTT
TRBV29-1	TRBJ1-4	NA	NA	CSIQQLTNEKLFF	TGCAGCATCCAACAGCTGACTAATGAAAAACTGTTTTTT
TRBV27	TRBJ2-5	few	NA	CASSLQPFNGQETQYF	TGTGCCAGCAGTTTACAACCCTTCAATGGGCAAGAGACCCAGTACTTC
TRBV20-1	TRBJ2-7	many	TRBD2	CSARRLAGGYEQYF	TGCAGTGCTAGGAGACTAGCGGGAGGCTACGAGCAGTACTTC
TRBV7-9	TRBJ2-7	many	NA	CASSLGMGNEQYF	TGTGCCAGCAGCTTAGGTATGGGGAACGAGCAGTACTTC
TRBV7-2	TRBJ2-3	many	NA	CASSLRPRGTDTQYF	TGTGCCAGCAGCTTACGTCCACGTGGCACAGATACGCAGTATTTT
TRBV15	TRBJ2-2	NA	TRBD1	CATSPRDIQGGTGELFF	TGTGCCACCAGCCCTAGAGACATACAGGGGGGTACCGGGGAGCTGTTTTTT
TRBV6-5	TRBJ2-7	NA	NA	CASSYSAPADEQYF	TGTGCCAGCAGTTACTCCGCCCCGGCCGACGAGCAGTACTTC
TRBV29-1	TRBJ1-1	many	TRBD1	CSVEPRGLAEAFF	TGCAGCGTTGAGCCCAGGGGGCTAGCTGAAGCTTTCTTT
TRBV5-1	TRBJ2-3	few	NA	CASGPRQGIQDTQYF	TGCGCCAGCGGCCCGCGGCAGGGGATCCAGGATACGCAGTATTTT
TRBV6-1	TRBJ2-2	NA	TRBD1	CASSPPDRVSATGELFF	TGTGCCAGCAGCCCCCCCGACAGGGTGTCGGCCACCGGGGAGCTGTTTTTT
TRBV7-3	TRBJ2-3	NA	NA	CASSQWALDTQYF	TGTGCCAGCAGCCAATGGGCCCTGGATACGCAGTATTTT
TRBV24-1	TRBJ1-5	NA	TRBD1	CATRARAGGQRPDSNQPQHF	TGTGCCACCAGGGCCCGGGCGGGGGGACAGAGACCAGATAGCAATCAGCCCCAGCATTTT
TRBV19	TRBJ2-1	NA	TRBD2	CASKLLAGYNEQFF	TGTGCCAGTAAGCTACTAGCGGGTTACAATGAGCAGTTCTTC
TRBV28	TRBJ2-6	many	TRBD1	CASSQDRPSGANVLTF	TGTGCCAGCAGCCAGGACAGGCCCTCTGGGGCCAACGTCCTGACTTTC
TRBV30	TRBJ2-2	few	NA	CAWRGQSTAGELFF	TGTGCCTGGAGAGGACAGTCCACGGCCGGGGAGCTGTTTTTT
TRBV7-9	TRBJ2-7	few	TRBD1	CASSLYGTGSHEQYF	TGTGCCAGCAGCTTATACGGGACAGGGTCCCACGAGCAGTACTTC
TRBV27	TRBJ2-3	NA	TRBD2	CASSSTVPGRLASSDTQYF	TGTGCCAGCAGCTCGACAGTTCCTGGGAGACTAGCGAGTTCCGATACGCAGTATTTT
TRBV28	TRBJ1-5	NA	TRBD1	CASKGDREHQPQHF	TGTGCCAGCAAGGGGGACAGGGAACATCAGCCCCAGCATTTT
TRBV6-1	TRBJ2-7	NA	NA	CASSEYRTVTYEQYF	TGTGCCAGCAGTGAATATAGGACGGTTACCTACGAGCAGTACTTC
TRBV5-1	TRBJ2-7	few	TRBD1	CASSSGQGVIYEQYF	TGCGCCAGCAGCTCGGGACAGGGGGTAATCTACGAGCAGTACTTC
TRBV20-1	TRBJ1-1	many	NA	CSAPRDRLNTEAFF	TGCAGTGCCCCCCGAGACAGGCTGAACACTGAAGCTTTCTTT
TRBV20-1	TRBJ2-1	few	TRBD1	CSARDLDRGYEQFF	TGCAGTGCTAGAGATCTGGACAGGGGGTATGAGCAGTTCTTC
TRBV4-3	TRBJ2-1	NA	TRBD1	CASSQAIGTGGDEQFF	TGCGCCAGCAGCCAAGCCATCGGGACAGGGGGCGATGAGCAGTTCTTC
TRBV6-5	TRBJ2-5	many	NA	CASSYSSGWSQYF	TGTGCCAGCAGTTACAGCAGTGGATGGTCCCAGTACTTC
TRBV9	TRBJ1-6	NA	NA	CASSVGGGGASPLHF	TGTGCCAGCAGCGTAGGAGGGGGGGGCGCTTCACCCCTCCACTTT
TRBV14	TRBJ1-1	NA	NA	CASSQELDTEAFF	TGTGCCAGCAGCCAAGAACTTGACACTGAAGCTTTCTTT
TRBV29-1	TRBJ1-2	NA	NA	CSILGLTGSGYTF	TGCAGCATCCTGGGTCTCACCGGTTCGGGCTACACCTTC
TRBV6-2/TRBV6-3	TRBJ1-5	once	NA	CASSYSTRGPMEPQHF	TGTGCCAGCAGTTACTCGACTCGGGGCCCGATGGAGCCCCAGCATTTT
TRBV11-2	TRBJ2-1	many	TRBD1	CASSLAGTGVWNEQFF	TGTGCCAGCAGCTTAGCGGGGACAGGGGTCTGGAATGAGCAGTTCTTC
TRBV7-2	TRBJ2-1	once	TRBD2	CASSYLAGVYNEQLF	TGTGCCAGCAGCTATCTAGCGGGAGTCTACAATGAGCAGCTCTTC
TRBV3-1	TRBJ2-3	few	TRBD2	CASSQGGRALRSDTQYF	TGTGCCAGCAGCCAAGGCGGGAGGGCCCTCAGGTCAGATACGCAGTATTTT
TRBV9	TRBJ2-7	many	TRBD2	CASSARLALTYEQYF	TGTGCCAGCAGCGCCCGACTAGCGCTAACCTACGAGCAGTACTTC
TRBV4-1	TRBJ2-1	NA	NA	CASSNQHSNEQFF	TGCGCCAGCAGCAATCAACATTCCAATGAGCAGTTCTTC
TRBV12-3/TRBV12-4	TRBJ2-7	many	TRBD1	CASKPNRGPAIEQYF	TGTGCCAGCAAACCAAACAGGGGGCCCGCTATCGAGCAGTACTTC
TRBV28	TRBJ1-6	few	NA	CASSMALDLSGASSPLHF	TGTGCCAGCAGCATGGCCCTTGATCTTTCGGGGGCGTCTTCACCCCTCCACTTT
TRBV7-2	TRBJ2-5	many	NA	CASSLNRVMWYF	TGTGCCAGCAGCTTAAACAGGGTGATGTGGTACTTC
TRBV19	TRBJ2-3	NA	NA	CASSIFGGPDTQYF	TGTGCCAGTAGTATCTTCGGGGGACCAGATACGCAGTATTTT
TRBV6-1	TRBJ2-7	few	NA	CASSQYSSGHKVYEQYF	TGTGCCAGCAGTCAATACTCCTCGGGCCACAAAGTCTACGAGCAGTACTTC
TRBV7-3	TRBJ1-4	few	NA	CASSLTHARREKLFF	TGTGCCAGCAGCTTAACGCACGCCAGGCGTGAAAAACTGTTTTTT
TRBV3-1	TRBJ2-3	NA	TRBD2	CASGGGKSDTQYF	TGTGCCAGCGGCGGGGGGAAATCAGATACGCAGTATTTT
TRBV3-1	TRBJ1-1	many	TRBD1	CASSPRTGNTEAFF	TGTGCCAGCAGCCCCCGGACAGGGAACACTGAAGCTTTCTTT
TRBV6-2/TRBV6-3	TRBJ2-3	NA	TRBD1	CASVQGATDTQYF	TGTGCCAGCGTCCAGGGGGCCACAGATACGCAGTATTTT
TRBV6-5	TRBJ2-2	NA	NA	CASSYRPGGTGELFF	TGTGCCAGCAGTTACCGGCCAGGAGGGACCGGGGAGCTGTTTTTT
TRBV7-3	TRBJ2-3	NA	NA	CASSLNPGIGTDTQYF	TGTGCCAGCAGCTTAAATCCGGGGATTGGCACAGATACGCAGTATTTT